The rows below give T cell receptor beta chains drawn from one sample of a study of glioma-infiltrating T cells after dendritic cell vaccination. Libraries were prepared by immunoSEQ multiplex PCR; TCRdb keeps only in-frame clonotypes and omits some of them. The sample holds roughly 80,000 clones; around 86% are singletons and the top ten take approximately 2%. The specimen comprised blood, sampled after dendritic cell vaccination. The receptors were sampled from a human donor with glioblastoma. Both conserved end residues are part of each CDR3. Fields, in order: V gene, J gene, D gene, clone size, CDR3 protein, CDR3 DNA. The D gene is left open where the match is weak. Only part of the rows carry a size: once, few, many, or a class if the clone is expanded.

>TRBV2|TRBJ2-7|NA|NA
CASSGEPYEQYF
TGTGCCAGCAGTGGAGAACCCTACGAGCAGTACTTC
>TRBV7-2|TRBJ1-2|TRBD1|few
CASSLWDSSNYGYTF
TGTGCCAGCAGCTTATGGGACAGCTCTAACTATGGCTACACCTTC
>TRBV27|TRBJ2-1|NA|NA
CASTGGYNEQFF
TGTGCCAGCACCGGGGGCTACAATGAGCAGTTCTTC
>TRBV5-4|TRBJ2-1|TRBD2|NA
CASSLAASGRTAYEFF
TGTGCCAGCAGCTTGGCGGCTAGCGGGAGGACCGCTTACGAGTTCTTC
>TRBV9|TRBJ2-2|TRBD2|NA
CASSLSGGIMNTGELFF
TGTGCCAGCAGCCTTAGCGGGGGGATTATGAACACCGGGGAGCTGTTTTTT
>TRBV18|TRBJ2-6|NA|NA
CASSGLTGNSGANVLTF
TGTGCCAGCTCAGGTCTTACAGGGAACTCTGGGGCCAACGTCCTGACTTTC
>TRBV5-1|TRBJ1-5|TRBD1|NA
CASSPGQGNQPQHF
TGCGCCAGCAGCCCGGGACAGGGCAATCAGCCCCAGCATTTT
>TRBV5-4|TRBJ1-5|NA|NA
CASSLGGPDSNQPQHF
TGTGCCAGCAGCTTGGGAGGGCCGGACAGCAATCAGCCCCAGCATTTT
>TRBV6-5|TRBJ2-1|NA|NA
CASSMGRDTYNEQFF
TGTGCCAGCAGTATGGGGCGGGATACCTACAATGAGCAGTTCTTC
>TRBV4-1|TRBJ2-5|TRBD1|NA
CASSTKAGGLWETQYF
TGCGCCAGCAGCACCAAGGCAGGGGGTCTTTGGGAGACCCAGTACTTC
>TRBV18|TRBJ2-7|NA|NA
CASSPAGAEQYF
TGTGCCAGCTCACCCGCGGGGGCCGAGCAGTACTTC
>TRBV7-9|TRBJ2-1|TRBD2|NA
CASSPILGLAGDRNEQFF
TGTGCCAGCAGCCCTATCCTGGGACTAGCGGGGGACCGGAATGAGCAGTTCTTC
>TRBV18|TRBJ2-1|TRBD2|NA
CASSPKGRGETNEQFF
TGTGCCAGCTCACCAAAAGGGCGGGGGGAAACCAATGAGCAGTTCTTC
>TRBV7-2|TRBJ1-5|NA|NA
CASSPTGNTAQPQHF
TGTGCCAGCAGCCCCACGGGGAATACAGCGCAGCCCCAGCATTTT
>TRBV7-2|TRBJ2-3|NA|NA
CASSLEGTDTQYF
TGTGCCAGCAGCTTAGAGGGGACAGATACGCAGTATTTT
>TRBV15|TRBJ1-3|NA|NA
CATSRGDYASGNTIYF
TGTGCCACCAGCAGGGGGGACTACGCCTCTGGAAACACCATATATTTT
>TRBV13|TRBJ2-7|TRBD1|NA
CASQGDRGEQYF
TGTGCCAGCCAGGGGGACAGGGGCGAGCAGTACTTC
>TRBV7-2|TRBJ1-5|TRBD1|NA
CASSSGQGLLGRHF
TGTGCCAGCAGCTCGGGACAGGGGCTTCTCGGACGGCATTTT
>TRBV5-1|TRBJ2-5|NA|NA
CASSFRQETQYF
TGCGCCAGCAGCTTTCGCCAAGAGACCCAGTACTTC
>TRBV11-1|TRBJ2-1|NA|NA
CASSLAGTQVGEFF
TGTGCCAGCAGCTTAGCGGGGACACAGGTTGGTGAGTTCTTC
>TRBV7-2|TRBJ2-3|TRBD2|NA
CASSLGGAASTDTQYF
TGTGCCAGCAGCTTGGGAGGGGCGGCTAGCACAGATACGCAGTATTTT
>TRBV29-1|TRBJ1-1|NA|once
CSVSRGDTEAFF
TGCAGCGTGAGTCGGGGGGACACTGAAGCTTTCTTT
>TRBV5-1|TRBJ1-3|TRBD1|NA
CASSQGQGTGNTIYF
TGCGCCAGCAGCCAAGGACAGGGGACAGGAAACACCATATATTTT
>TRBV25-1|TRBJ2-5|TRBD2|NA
CASSELAGKDQETQYF
TGTGCCAGCAGTGAATTAGCGGGGAAGGATCAAGAGACCCAGTACTTC
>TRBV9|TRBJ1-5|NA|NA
CASSGDISNQPQHF
TGTGCCAGCAGCGGGGACATTAGCAATCAGCCCCAGCATTTT